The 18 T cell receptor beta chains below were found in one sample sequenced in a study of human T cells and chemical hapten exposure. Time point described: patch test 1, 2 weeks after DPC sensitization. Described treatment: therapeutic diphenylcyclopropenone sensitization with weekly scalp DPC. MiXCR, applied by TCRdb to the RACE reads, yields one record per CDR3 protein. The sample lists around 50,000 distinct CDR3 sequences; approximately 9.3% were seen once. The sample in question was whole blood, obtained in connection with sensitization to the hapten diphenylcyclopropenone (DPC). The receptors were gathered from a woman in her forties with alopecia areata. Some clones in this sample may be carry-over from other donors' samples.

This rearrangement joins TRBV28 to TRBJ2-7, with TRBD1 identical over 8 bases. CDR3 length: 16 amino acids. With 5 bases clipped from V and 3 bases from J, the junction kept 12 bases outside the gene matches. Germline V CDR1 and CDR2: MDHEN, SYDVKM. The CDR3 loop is CASSRKRTGFYYEQYF. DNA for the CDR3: TGTGCCAGCAGTCGGAAAAGGACAGGGTTTTACTACGAGCAGTACTTC.

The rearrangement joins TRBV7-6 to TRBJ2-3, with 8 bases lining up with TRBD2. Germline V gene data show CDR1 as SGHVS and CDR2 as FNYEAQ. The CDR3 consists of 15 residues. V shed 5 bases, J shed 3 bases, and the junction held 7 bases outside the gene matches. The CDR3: CASSKSGGLTDTQYF. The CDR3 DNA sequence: TGTGCCAGCAGCAAAAGCGGGGGTCTTACAGATACGCAGTATTTT.

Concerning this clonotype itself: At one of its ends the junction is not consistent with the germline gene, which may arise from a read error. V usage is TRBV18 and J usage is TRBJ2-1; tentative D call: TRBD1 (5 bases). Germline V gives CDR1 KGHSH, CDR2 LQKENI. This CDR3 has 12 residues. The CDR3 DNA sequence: TGTGTCAGCTCACCGTCAGGGAATGAGCAGTTCTTC. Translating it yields CVSSPSGNEQFF. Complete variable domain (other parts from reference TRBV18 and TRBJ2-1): NAGVMQNPRHLVRRRGQEARLRCSPMKGHSHVYWYRQLPEEGLKFMVYLQKENIIDESGMPKERFSAEFPKEGPSILRIQQVVRGDSAAYFCVSSPSGNEQFFGPGTRLTVL.

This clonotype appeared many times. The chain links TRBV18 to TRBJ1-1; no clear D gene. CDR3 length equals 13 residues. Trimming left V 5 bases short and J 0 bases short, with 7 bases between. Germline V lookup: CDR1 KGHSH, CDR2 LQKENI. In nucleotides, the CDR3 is TGTGCCAGCTCATCGGCCCTGAACACTGAAGCTTTCTTT. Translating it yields CASSSALNTEAFF.

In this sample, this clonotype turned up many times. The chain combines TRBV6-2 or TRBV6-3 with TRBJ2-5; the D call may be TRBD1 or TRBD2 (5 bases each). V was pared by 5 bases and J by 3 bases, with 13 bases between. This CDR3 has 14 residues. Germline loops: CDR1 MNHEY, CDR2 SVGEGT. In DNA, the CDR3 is TGTGCCAGCAGTCTCCGGGGCCCAGAAGAGACCCAGTACTTC. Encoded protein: CASSLRGPEETQYF.

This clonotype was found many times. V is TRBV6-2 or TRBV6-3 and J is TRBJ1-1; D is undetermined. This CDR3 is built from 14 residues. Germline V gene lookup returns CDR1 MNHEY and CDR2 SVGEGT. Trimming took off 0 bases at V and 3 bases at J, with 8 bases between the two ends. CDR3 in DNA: TGTGCCAGCAGTTACTCAGAGAGTCACACTGAAGCTTTCTTT. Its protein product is CASSYSESHTEAFF.

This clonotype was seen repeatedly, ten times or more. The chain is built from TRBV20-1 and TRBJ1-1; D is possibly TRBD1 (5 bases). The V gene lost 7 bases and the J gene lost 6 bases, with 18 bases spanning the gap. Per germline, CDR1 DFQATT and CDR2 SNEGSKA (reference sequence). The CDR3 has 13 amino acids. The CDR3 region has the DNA TGCAGTGTTCGAACCCCGGGACCCTCTGAAGCTTTCTTT. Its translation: CSVRTPGPSEAFF.

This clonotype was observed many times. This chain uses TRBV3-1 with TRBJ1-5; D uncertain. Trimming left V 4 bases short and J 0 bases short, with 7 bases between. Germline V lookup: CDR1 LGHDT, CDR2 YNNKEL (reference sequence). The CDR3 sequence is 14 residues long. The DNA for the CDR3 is TGTGCCAGCAGCCCTCCTTATAGCAATCAGCCCCAGCATTTT. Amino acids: CASSPPYSNQPQHF.

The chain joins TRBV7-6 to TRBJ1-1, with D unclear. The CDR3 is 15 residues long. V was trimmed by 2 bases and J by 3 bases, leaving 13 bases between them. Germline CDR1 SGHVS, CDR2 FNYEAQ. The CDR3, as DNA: TGTGCCAGCAGCTTAATATCAGGCAAGGACACTGAAGCTTTCTTT. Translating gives CASSLISGKDTEAFF.

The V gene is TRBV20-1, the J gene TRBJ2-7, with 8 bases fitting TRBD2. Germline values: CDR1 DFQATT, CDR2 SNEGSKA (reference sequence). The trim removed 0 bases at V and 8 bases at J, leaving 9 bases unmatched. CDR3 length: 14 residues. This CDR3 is CSARDLLKRGKQYF. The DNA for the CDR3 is TGCAGTGCTAGAGATCTGTTGAAGCGGGGGAAGCAGTACTTC.

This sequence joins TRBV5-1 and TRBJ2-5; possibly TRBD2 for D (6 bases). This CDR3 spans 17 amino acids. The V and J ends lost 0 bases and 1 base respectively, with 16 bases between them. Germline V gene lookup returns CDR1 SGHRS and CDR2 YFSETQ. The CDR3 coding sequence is TGCGCCAGCAGCTTGGCCCCGTCTAGCGTCCGCCAAGAGACCCAGTACTTC. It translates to CASSLAPSSVRQETQYF.

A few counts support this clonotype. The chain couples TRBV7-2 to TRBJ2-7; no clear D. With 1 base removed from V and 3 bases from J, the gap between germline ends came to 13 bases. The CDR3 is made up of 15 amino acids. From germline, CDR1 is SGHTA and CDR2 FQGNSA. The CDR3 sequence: CASSLEVGYHYEQYF. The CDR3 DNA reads TGTGCCAGCAGCTTAGAGGTTGGCTACCACTACGAGCAGTACTTC.

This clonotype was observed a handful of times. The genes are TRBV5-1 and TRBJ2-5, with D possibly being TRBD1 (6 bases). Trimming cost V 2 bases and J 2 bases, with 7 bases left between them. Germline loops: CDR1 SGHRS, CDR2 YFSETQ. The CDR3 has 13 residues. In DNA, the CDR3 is TGCGCCAGCAGCTTACAGGGTCAAGAGACCCAGTACTTC. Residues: CASSLQGQETQYF.

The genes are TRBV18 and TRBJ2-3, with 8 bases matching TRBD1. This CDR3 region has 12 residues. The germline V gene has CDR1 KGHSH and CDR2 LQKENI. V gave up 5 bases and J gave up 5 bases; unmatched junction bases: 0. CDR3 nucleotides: TGTGCCAGCTCAACAGGGGGAGATACGCAGTATTTT. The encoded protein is CASSTGGDTQYF.

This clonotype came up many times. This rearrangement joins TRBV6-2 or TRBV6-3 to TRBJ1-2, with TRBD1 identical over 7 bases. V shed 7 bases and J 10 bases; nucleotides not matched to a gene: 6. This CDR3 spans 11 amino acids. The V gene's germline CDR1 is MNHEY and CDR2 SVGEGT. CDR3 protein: CASTRGKAYTF. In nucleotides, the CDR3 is TGTGCCAGCACCAGGGGGAAAGCCTACACCTTC.

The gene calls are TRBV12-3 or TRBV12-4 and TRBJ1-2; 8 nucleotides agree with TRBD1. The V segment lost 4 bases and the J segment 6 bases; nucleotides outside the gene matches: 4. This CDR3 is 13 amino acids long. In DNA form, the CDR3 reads TGTGCCAGCAGTTGGTTGGACAGGGATGGCTACACCTTC. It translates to CASSWLDRDGYTF.

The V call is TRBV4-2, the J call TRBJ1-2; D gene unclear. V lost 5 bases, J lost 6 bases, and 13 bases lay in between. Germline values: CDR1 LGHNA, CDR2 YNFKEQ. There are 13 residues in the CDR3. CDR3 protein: CASSAYRRHGYTF. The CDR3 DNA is TGTGCCAGCAGCGCGTATAGAAGGCATGGCTACACCTTC.

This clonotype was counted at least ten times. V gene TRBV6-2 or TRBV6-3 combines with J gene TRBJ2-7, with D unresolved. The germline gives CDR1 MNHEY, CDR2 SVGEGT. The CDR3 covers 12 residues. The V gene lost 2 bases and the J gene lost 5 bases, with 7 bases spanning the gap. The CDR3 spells CASSYPSDEQYF. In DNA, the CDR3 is TGTGCCAGCAGTTACCCCAGTGACGAGCAGTACTTC.